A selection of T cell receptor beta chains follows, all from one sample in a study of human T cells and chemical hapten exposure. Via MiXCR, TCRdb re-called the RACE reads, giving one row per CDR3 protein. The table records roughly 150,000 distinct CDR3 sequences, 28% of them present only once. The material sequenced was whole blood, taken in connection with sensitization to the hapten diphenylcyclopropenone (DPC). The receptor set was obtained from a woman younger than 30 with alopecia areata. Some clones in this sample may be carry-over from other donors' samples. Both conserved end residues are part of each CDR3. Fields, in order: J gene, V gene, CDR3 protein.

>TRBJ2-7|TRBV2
CASRDRGRYEQYF
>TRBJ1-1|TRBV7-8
CASSWTGVPEAFF
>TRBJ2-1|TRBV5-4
CASSLVSGIPPNEQFF
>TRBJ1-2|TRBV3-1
CASSSTGKGEGYTF
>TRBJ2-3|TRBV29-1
CSGWSGSTDTQYF
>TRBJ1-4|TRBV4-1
CASSQGQGNEKLFF
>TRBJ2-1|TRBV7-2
CASRGIGWGGGHEQFF
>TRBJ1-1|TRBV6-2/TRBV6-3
CATDGRNTEAFF
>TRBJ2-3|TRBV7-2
CASSPRLAGTDTQYF
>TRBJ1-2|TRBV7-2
CASSSGQGLVHGYTF
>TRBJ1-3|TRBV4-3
CASSQDGGSGLNTIYF
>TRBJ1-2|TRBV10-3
CAILGEWIYGYTF
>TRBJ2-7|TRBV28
CASSSQVPYEQYF
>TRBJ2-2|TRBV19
CASSIGVGTGELFF
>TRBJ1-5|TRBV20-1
CSARDRVGNQPQHF
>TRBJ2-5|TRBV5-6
CASSWRTSGGAETQYF
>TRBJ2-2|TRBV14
CASSRFPISGANTGELFF
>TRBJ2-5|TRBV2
CASSGPPDPWTQYF
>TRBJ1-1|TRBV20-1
CSADRDWTEAFF
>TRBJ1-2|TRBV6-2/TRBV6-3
CASSTTGGGYGYTF
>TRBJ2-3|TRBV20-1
CSARAGIGTDTQYF
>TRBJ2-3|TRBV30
CAWSGLWTGRTDTQYF
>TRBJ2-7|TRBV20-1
CSASRDRGSYEQYF
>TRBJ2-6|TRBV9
CASSVEGSGANVLTF
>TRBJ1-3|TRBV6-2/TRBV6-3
CASSYDRSAHTIYF
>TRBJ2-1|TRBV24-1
CATSPGWPYNEQFF
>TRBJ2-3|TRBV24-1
CATSGVAGGDTDTQYF
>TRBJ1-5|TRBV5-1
CASSLDSYSNQPQHF
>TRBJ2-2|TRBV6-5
CASREIYRERTGELFF
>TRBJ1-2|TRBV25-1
CASGPGGYGYTF
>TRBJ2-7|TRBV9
CASSPGQKTASYEQYF
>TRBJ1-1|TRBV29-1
CSVEEGLAEAFF
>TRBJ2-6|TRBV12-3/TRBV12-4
CASSPHSGANVLTF
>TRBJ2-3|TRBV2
CASSGQLKRTDTQYF
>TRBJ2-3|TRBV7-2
CASSLPPDTQYF
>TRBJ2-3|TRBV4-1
CASSHSGVTDTQYF
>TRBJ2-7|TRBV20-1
CSARDLGQSYEQYF
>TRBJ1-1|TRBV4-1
CASSQDRAGGSNTEAFF
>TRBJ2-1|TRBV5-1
CASSSGGGGNEQFF
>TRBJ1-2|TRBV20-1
CSASKQGDYTF
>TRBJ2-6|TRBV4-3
CASSQDGRGSGANVLTF
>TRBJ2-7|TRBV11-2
CASSFAGSSYEQYF
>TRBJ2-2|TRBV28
CASHVAGTGGTGELFF
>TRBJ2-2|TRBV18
CASSPLANTGELFF
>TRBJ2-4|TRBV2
CASHRDGGVNIQYF